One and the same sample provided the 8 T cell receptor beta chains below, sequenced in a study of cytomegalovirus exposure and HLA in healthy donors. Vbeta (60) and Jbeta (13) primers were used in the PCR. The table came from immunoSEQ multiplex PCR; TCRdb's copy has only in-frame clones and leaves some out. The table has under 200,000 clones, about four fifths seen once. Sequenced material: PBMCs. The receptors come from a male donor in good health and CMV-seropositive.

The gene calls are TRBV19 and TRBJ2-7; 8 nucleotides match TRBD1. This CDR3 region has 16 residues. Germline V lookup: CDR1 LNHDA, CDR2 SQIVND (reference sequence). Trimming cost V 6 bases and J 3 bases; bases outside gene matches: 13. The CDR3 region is CASSPRGTGSLYEQYF. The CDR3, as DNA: TGTGCCAGTAGCCCCCGGGGGACAGGATCCCTCTACGAGCAGTACTTC.

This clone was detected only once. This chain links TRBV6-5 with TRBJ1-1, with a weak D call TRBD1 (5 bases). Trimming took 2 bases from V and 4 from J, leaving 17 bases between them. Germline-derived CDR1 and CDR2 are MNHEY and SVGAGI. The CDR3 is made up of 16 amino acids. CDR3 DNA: TGTGCCAGCAGTTACGGGAAGGACATACGCGGCACTGAAGCTTTCTTT. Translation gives CASSYGKDIRGTEAFF.

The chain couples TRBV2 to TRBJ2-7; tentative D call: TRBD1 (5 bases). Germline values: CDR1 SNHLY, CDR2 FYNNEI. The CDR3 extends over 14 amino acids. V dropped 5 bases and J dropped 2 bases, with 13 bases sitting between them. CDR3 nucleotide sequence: TGTGCCAGCAGTAATCAACTCAGGGCCTACGAGCAGTACTTC. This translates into CASSNQLRAYEQYF.

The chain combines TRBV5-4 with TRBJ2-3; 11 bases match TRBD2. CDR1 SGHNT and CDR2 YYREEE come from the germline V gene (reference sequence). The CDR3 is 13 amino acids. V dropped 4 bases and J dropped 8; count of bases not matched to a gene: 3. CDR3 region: CASSGTSGGTQYF. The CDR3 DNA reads TGTGCCAGCAGCGGGACTAGCGGTGGTACGCAGTATTTT.

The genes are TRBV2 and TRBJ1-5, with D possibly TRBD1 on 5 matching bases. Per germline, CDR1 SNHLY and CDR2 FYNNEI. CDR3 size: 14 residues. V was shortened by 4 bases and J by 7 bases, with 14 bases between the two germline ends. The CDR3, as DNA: TGTGCCAGCAGTGCCGTAGGGGAAAGGCAGCCCCAGCATTTT. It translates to CASSAVGERQPQHF.

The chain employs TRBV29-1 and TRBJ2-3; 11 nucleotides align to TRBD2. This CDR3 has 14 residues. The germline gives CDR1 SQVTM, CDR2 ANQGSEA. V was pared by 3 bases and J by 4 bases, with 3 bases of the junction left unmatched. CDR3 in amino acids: CSVETSGAADTQYF. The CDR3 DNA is TGCAGCGTTGAGACTAGCGGGGCCGCAGATACGCAGTATTTT.

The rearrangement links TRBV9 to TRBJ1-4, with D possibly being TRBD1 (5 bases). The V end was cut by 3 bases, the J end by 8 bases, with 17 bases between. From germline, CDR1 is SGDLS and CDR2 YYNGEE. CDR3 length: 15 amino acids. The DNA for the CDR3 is TGTGCCAGCAGCGCCCGTCAAGGGGTCCGGGAAAAACTGTTTTTT. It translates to CASSARQGVREKLFF.

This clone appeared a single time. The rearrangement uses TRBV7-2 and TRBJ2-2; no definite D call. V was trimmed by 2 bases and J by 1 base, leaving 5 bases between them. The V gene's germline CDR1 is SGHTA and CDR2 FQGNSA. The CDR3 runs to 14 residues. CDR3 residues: CASSLYRNTGELFF. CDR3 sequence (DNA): TGTGCCAGCAGCTTATACAGGAACACCGGGGAGCTGTTTTTT.